Each of the 18 T cell receptor beta chains below was sequenced from the same sample in a study of response to subunit inactivated influenza vaccine. TCRdb ran MiXCR on the RT-PCR reads and lists one entry per CDR3 protein. The sample lists roughly 670,000 distinct CDR3 sequences; 14% were seen once. Sequences were derived from PBMCs from blood, sampled 14 days before vaccination. The receptors were sampled from a man in his fifties who received an inactivated influenza vaccine.

This clonotype was observed a few times. The rearrangement links TRBV20-1 to TRBJ2-7; TRBD1 aligns across 10 bases. The germline V gene encodes CDR1 DFQATT and CDR2 SNEGSKA (reference sequence). The CDR3 loop spans 15 amino acids. V shed 0 bases and J 7 bases; nucleotides not matched to a gene: 9. The CDR3 DNA reads as TGCAGTGCTAGAGATGGGGACAGGGGCCGTTGGGAGCAGTACTTC. Translation: CSARDGDRGRWEQYF.

Many counts were recorded for this clonotype. This chain connects TRBV20-1 to TRBJ2-1; D call uncertain. V gave up 5 bases and J gave up 1 base, with 21 bases separating them. Germline values: CDR1 DFQATT, CDR2 SNEGSKA (reference sequence). The length of the CDR3 is 17 residues. The CDR3 is CSAPTLHGRVSYNEQFF. The DNA for the CDR3 is TGCAGTGCTCCGACGCTCCACGGACGGGTTTCCTACAATGAGCAGTTCTTC.

The chain carries TRBV24-1 and TRBJ1-4; TRBD1 matches 10 bases. The CDR3 covers 15 residues. The V gene's germline CDR1 is KGHDR and CDR2 SFDVKD. Losses at the gene ends were 3 bases for V and 6 bases for J; bases not matched to a gene: 3. In DNA, the CDR3 is TGTGCCACCAGTGATACCGGGACAGGGGATGAAAAACTGTTTTTT. This sequence encodes CATSDTGTGDEKLFF.

This clonotype occurred a few times. The CDR3 bases are TGCAGCGTGCAATCACTAGCGAGTTTAGACAATGAGCAGTTCTTC. Protein product: CSVQSLASLDNEQFF. The V call is TRBV29-1, the J call TRBJ2-1; 7 nucleotides line up with TRBD2. The V gene end was trimmed by 6 bases and the J gene end by 5 bases; junction bases not matched to a gene: 13. Germline V gives CDR1 SQVTM, CDR2 ANQGSEA. The CDR3 contains 15 residues.

V and J are TRBV7-2 and TRBJ2-3; 9 nucleotides align to TRBD1. V trimming: 2 bases; J trimming: 4 bases; junction bases outside the gene matches: 4. This CDR3 has 15 amino acids. The V gene's germline CDR1 is SGHTA and CDR2 FQGNSA. This chain's CDR3 is CASSLRQGVSDTQYF. In nucleotides, the CDR3 is TGTGCCAGCAGCTTAAGACAGGGGGTGTCAGATACGCAGTATTTT.

The chain joins TRBV7-2 to TRBJ1-4; 7 bases are shared with TRBD1. V trimming: 6 bases; J trimming: 5 bases; junction bases outside the gene matches: 6. Germline V lookup: CDR1 SGHTA, CDR2 FQGNSA. The CDR3 is 14 residues long. In DNA, the CDR3 is TGTGCCAGCAGGGACGGGACAGTCAATGAAAAACTGTTTTTT. It translates to CASRDGTVNEKLFF.

Only a few counts were recorded for this clonotype. This chain connects TRBV12-3 or TRBV12-4 to TRBJ2-1, with TRBD2 as a possible D gene (7 bases). Trimming stripped 2 bases from V and 6 bases from J, with 11 bases between. The CDR3 length is 14 residues. CDR3 region: CASSLTGGANEQFF. DNA for the CDR3: TGTGCCAGCAGTTTAACGGGGGGCGCCAATGAGCAGTTCTTC.

This clonotype has ten or more counts. The chain has TRBV7-7 and TRBJ2-5, with 10 nucleotides matching TRBD1. The CDR3 sequence is 15 residues long. V trimming: 1 base; J trimming: 5 bases; junction bases outside the gene matches: 4. The V gene's germline CDR1 is SSHAT and CDR2 FNYEAQ (reference sequence). The CDR3 reads CASSLVGTGEETQYF. As DNA, the CDR3 is TGTGCCAGCAGCTTAGTGGGGACAGGGGAGGAGACCCAGTACTTC.

This clonotype was seen a handful of times. The V and J genes are TRBV7-9 and TRBJ1-2; D not certain. V was cut by 4 bases and J by 0 bases, with 15 bases left in between. Germline values: CDR1 SEHNR, CDR2 FQNEAQ (reference sequence). The CDR3 has 16 residues. CDR3 coding DNA: TGTGCCAGCAGCTCTCCAACACGCTCTTCTAACTATGGCTACACCTTC. It translates to CASSSPTRSSNYGYTF.

This clonotype was counted only a few times. Here the CDR3 reads CASSLGQRVTGANVLTF. Written as DNA, the CDR3 is TGTGCCAGCAGTCTTGGACAGCGGGTGACTGGGGCCAACGTCCTGACTTTC. This sequence joins TRBV27 and TRBJ2-6; D possibly matches TRBD1 or TRBD2 (6 bases each). Germline V gives CDR1 MNHEY, CDR2 SMNVEV (reference sequence). The CDR3 is made up of 17 amino acids. The ends were cut back, 5 bases at V and 2 bases at J, with 16 bases in the middle. The full variable domain, completed using reference TRBV27 and TRBJ2-6, is EAQVTQNPRYLITVTGKKLTVTCSQNMNHEYMSWYRQDPGLGLRQIYYSMNVEVTDKGDVPEGYKVSRKEKRNFPLILESPSPNQTSLYFCASSLGQRVTGANVLTFGAGSRLTVL.

This chain connects TRBV27 to TRBJ2-7, with D possibly TRBD2 on 6 matching bases. The CDR3 loop spans 14 amino acids. Germline lookup yields CDR1 MNHEY and CDR2 SMNVEV (reference sequence). Trimming took 8 bases from V and 4 from J, leaving 18 bases between them. In DNA, the CDR3 is TGTGCCAGCGGATCGGAGGGGAGACAATACGAGCAGTACTTC. It codes for CASGSEGRQYEQYF.

The V call is TRBV28, the J call TRBJ2-7, with D perhaps TRBD1 or TRBD2 (5 bases each). The germline V gene encodes CDR1 MDHEN and CDR2 SYDVKM. V was clipped by 6 bases and J by 6 bases, with 15 bases between them. The length of the CDR3 is 13 residues. The CDR3 nucleotides are TGTGCCAGCAGCCCCTCGGGGACGGGCGAGCAGTACTTC. Its translation is CASSPSGTGEQYF.

This clonotype has at least ten counts. The chain recombines TRBV5-1 with TRBJ2-5; TRBD1 is a possible D gene (6 bases). Germline V gene sequence: CDR1 SGHRS, CDR2 YFSETQ. The CDR3 contains 12 residues. With 4 bases removed from V and 3 bases from J, the gap between germline ends came to 7 bases. The CDR3 nucleotides are TGCGCCAGCAGCGCAGGGGAAGAGACCCAGTACTTC. Encoded protein: CASSAGEETQYF.

The V gene is TRBV19, the J gene TRBJ2-2; a weak D match, TRBD1 (6 bases). The CDR3 length is 17 residues. CDR1 and CDR2 (germline): LNHDA, SQIVND (reference sequence). V was clipped by 7 bases and J by 1 base, with 19 bases between them. The CDR3 reads CASTTPLGAGNTGELFF. DNA for the CDR3: TGTGCCAGTACCACCCCCCTGGGGGCAGGGAACACCGGGGAGCTGTTTTTT.

This clonotype occurred a few times. The rearrangement joins TRBV15 to TRBJ1-3; D gene unclear. This CDR3 has 13 residues. V lost 0 bases and J 3 bases, leaving 3 bases between the germline ends. Germline V gives CDR1 LNHNV, CDR2 YYDKDF (reference sequence). DNA for the CDR3: TGTGCCACCAGCAGAGACCGTGGAAACACCATATATTTT. This encodes CATSRDRGNTIYF.

This clonotype has ten or more counts. The chain couples TRBV5-1 to TRBJ2-5; 8 bases map to TRBD1. J was trimmed by 1 base and V by 2 bases; bases with no gene match: 7. The length of the CDR3 is 16 residues. Per the germline V gene, CDR1 is SGHRS and CDR2 is YFSETQ. The chain's CDR3 is CASSFAQGEIQETQYF. CDR3 DNA: TGCGCCAGCAGCTTTGCACAGGGGGAGATCCAAGAGACCCAGTACTTC.

This chain joins TRBV4-2 and TRBJ1-2; D is perhaps TRBD1 (6 bases). The CDR3 is made up of 15 amino acids. The germline V gene has CDR1 LGHNA and CDR2 YNFKEQ. The V end was cut by 2 bases, the J end by 4 bases, with 14 bases between. For the CDR3, the DNA is TGTGCCAGCAGCCAACACAGGGACTCCCTCTATGGCTACACCTTC. It encodes CASSQHRDSLYGYTF.

The chain recombines TRBV15 with TRBJ1-2; D is perhaps TRBD1 (5 bases). CDR1 is LNHNV, CDR2 YYDKDF, per germline (reference sequence). Deletions cut 0 bases from V and 2 bases from J, with 10 bases between. The CDR3 consists of 15 residues. The CDR3 DNA reads TGTGCCACCAGCAGAGATCAGGGCAAGAACTATGGCTACACCTTC. This encodes CATSRDQGKNYGYTF.